This passage covers 25 T cell receptor beta chains from one sample sequenced in a study of long-term antiretroviral therapy in people with HIV. Runs used v3.0 of the immunoSEQ assay and were done at survey level. Clones were read by immunoSEQ multiplex PCR, and TCRdb kept only the in-frame ones, dropping some. The sample lists about 28,000 clones; more than 75% were seen once. Sequencing used unsorted PBMCs, obtained 2 years after starting antiretroviral therapy. All receptors come from a man over 45 with HIV.

The chain has TRBV27 and TRBJ2-1; D possibly uses TRBD1 or TRBD2 (5 bases each). CDR1 is MNHEY and CDR2 is SMNVEV in the germline V gene (reference sequence). This CDR3 is built from 14 residues. The V end lost 8 bases, the J end lost 0 bases, and 11 bases lay between the germline ends. The CDR3 DNA reads TGTGCCAGCCAAAGGGACGCCTCCTACAATGAGCAGTTCTTC. Translated, it gives CASQRDASYNEQFF.

This chain uses TRBV13 with TRBJ2-7, with 12 bases that match TRBD1. Germline-derived CDR1 and CDR2 are PRHDT and FYEKMQ (reference sequence). Losses at the gene ends were 5 bases for V and 5 bases for J; bases not matched to a gene: 10. The CDR3 loop spans 16 amino acids. Here the CDR3 DNA reads TGTGCCAGCAGCACCTCGTGGGGGACAGGGGGCGACGAGCAGTACTTC. It encodes CASSTSWGTGGDEQYF.

The CDR3 sequence: CASSEVRGPISYEQYF. For the CDR3, the DNA is TGTGCCAGCAGTGAGGTCAGGGGCCCTATCTCCTACGAGCAGTACTTC. J is TRBJ2-7 and V is TRBV6-1; a possible D gene is TRBD1 (6 bases). The CDR3 is 16 amino acids. V was pared by 3 bases and J by 0 bases, with 15 bases between. CDR1 and CDR2 (germline): MNHNS, SASEGT.

The chain employs TRBV5-1 and TRBJ2-7; the match to TRBD1 covers 8 bases. This CDR3 spans 14 amino acids. Germline V CDR1 and CDR2: SGHRS, YFSETQ. The V segment lost 3 bases and the J segment 3 bases; nucleotides outside the gene matches: 5. CDR3 bases: TGCGCCAGCAGCTCGGACAGGGAGCTCTACGAGCAGTACTTC. The encoded protein is CASSSDRELYEQYF. The entire variable domain, with the rest obtained from reference TRBV5-1 and TRBJ2-7, is as follows: KAGVTQTPRYLIKTRGQQVTLSCSPISGHRSVSWYQQTPGQGLQFLFEYFSETQRNKGNFPGRFSGRQFSNSRSEMNVSTLELGDSALYLCASSSDRELYEQYFGPGTRLTVT.

The rearrangement links TRBV28 to TRBJ2-2; a weak D match, TRBD1 (6 bases). Trimming took 5 bases from V and 4 from J, leaving 14 bases between them. Germline assignment: CDR1 MDHEN and CDR2 SYDVKM. The CDR3 extends over 15 amino acids. CDR3 nucleotide sequence: TGTGCCAGCAGTGCGCCACCAGGGGCCACCGGGGAGCTGTTTTTT. Translated: CASSAPPGATGELFF.

This chain uses TRBV30 with TRBJ1-1; no definite D call. The CDR3 consists of 11 residues. The germline V and J ends were trimmed by 0 bases and 7 bases, with 6 bases remaining between them. Germline CDR1 is GTSNPN and CDR2 is SVGIG (reference sequence). The CDR3 protein is CAWSVPGEAFF. The CDR3 bases are TGTGCCTGGAGTGTACCTGGTGAAGCTTTCTTT.

V is TRBV29-1 and J is TRBJ2-7; TRBD1 matches at 11 bases. The V gene's germline CDR1 is SQVTM and CDR2 ANQGSEA. The CDR3 consists of 14 residues. V trimming: 4 bases; J trimming: 5 bases; junction bases outside the gene matches: 7. DNA for the CDR3: TGCAGCGTTGCCCGGACAGGGGGCGCGGACGAGCAGTACTTC. This encodes CSVARTGGADEQYF.

The J gene is TRBJ2-7, the V gene TRBV10-3; tentative D call: TRBD1 (5 bases). Trimming shortened V by 0 bases and J by 5 bases, and 5 bases separated the two germline ends. The CDR3 has 12 amino acids. The germline gives CDR1 ENHRY, CDR2 SYGVKD. The CDR3 loop is CAISESGDEQYF. The DNA of the CDR3 is TGTGCCATCAGTGAGTCAGGGGACGAGCAGTACTTC.

The chain is built from TRBV5-5 and TRBJ1-4; D remains unclear. V was shortened by 0 bases and J by 5 bases, with 11 bases between the two germline ends. The germline CDR1 and CDR2 sequences are SGHKS and YYEKEE (reference sequence). The CDR3 runs 15 residues. As DNA, the CDR3 is TGTGCCAGCAGCTTGGACCACCTTAGGAATGAAAAACTGTTTTTT. Amino acid sequence: CASSLDHLRNEKLFF.

The CDR3 DNA sequence: TGTGCCAGCAGACCCTATACTACAGGGGTCTATGGCTACACCTTC. Its translation is CASRPYTTGVYGYTF. V gene TRBV6-5 combines with J gene TRBJ1-2; TRBD1 aligns across 7 bases. The V gene's germline CDR1 is MNHEY and CDR2 SVGAGI. The V gene end was trimmed by 6 bases and the J gene end by 4 bases; junction bases not matched to a gene: 11. The CDR3 sequence is 15 residues long.

This chain joins TRBV7-3 and TRBJ2-3; TRBD2 might be the D (6 bases). The CDR3 sequence is 15 residues long. Germline CDR1 is SGHTA and CDR2 is FQGTGA. Trimming took off 2 bases at V and 5 bases at J, with 14 bases between the two ends. The CDR3 nucleotides are TGTGCCAGCAGCTTAGCGGGACTTAGTGGAGATACGCAGTATTTT. Amino acids: CASSLAGLSGDTQYF.

This rearrangement joins TRBV7-2 to TRBJ1-1, with 8 bases aligning to TRBD1. The ends lost 7 bases at V and 1 base at J; junction bases unmatched: 8. The CDR3 length is 15 residues. Per germline, CDR1 SGHTA and CDR2 FQGNSA. CDR3: CASNTWGQENTEAFF. CDR3 in DNA: TGTGCCAGCAATACGTGGGGACAGGAGAACACTGAAGCTTTCTTT.

The chain has TRBV27 and TRBJ2-1; tentatively, D is TRBD1 or TRBD2 (5 bases each). CDR3 length equals 14 residues. Germline assignment: CDR1 MNHEY and CDR2 SMNVEV (reference sequence). V lost 2 bases and J 2 bases, leaving 7 bases between the germline ends. The CDR3 sequence is CASSLTGPYNEQFF. The CDR3 coding sequence is TGTGCCAGCAGTTTAACGGGACCCTACAATGAGCAGTTCTTC.

This sequence joins TRBV28 and TRBJ2-7, with 8 bases identical to TRBD2. Unmatched junction bases numbered 15, after V lost 4 bases and J lost 1 base. Germline V lookup: CDR1 MDHEN, CDR2 SYDVKM. This CDR3 contains 18 residues. CDR3 in DNA: TGTGCCAGCAGTTCCCGGGAGGCTAGCGGGCTTAATTCCTACGAGCAGTACTTC. The encoded protein is CASSSREASGLNSYEQYF.

This chain links TRBV6-6 with TRBJ2-1; the D is unclear. V dropped 0 bases and J dropped 6 bases, with 12 bases sitting between them. This CDR3 is built from 15 residues. Germline V gene data show CDR1 as MNHNY and CDR2 as SVGAGI (reference sequence). CDR3 region: CASSYSPGSSNEQFF. The CDR3 DNA reads TGTGCCAGCAGTTACTCTCCTGGGTCGTCCAATGAGCAGTTCTTC.

This clone was detected only once. This chain links TRBV5-4 with TRBJ2-5, with D unresolved. CDR1 and CDR2 from the germline V gene are SGHNT and YYREEE (reference sequence). V was shortened by 4 bases and J by 2 bases, with 12 bases between the two germline ends. CDR3 length: 14 residues. In nucleotides, the CDR3 is TGTGCCAGCAGCGGAGCGCGTAGTCAAGAGACCCAGTACTTC. It translates to CASSGARSQETQYF.

The DNA for the CDR3 is TGCGCCAGCAGCCTGGGACTAGCGGGATTAAACCCCGGAACCGAGCAGTTCTTC. Its protein is CASSLGLAGLNPGTEQFF. This chain uses TRBV5-1 with TRBJ2-1, with 13 bases aligning to TRBD2. The CDR3 extends over 18 amino acids. Germline CDR1 is SGHRS and CDR2 is YFSETQ. J was trimmed by 10 bases and V by 4 bases; bases with no gene match: 17.

This clone was observed a single time. The V and J genes are TRBV7-2 and TRBJ2-1; maybe TRBD2 (5 bases). This CDR3 has 17 amino acids. Germline loops: CDR1 SGHTA, CDR2 FQGNSA. The V end lost 5 bases, the J end lost 0 bases, and 17 bases lay between the germline ends. The CDR3 here is CASSRIGLTSSYNEQFF. The CDR3 bases are TGTGCCAGCAGCCGAATTGGACTTACGAGCTCCTACAATGAGCAGTTCTTC.

The V gene is TRBV9, the J gene TRBJ2-3; D may be TRBD2 (7 bases). Germline V lookup: CDR1 SGDLS, CDR2 YYNGEE. The CDR3 totals 15 residues. Trimming left V 3 bases short and J 6 bases short, with 17 bases between. This CDR3 is CASSAGGESADTQYF. The CDR3 nucleotides read TGTGCCAGCAGCGCGGGGGGCGAGAGCGCCGATACGCAGTATTTT. Supplemented by reference TRBV9 and TRBJ2-3, the full variable domain reads DSGVTQTPKHLITATGQRVTLRCSPRSGDLSVYWYQQSLDQGLQFLIQYYNGEERAKGNILERFSAQQFPDLHSELNLSSLELGDSALYFCASSAGGESADTQYFGPGTRLTVL.

This chain uses TRBV10-3 with TRBJ2-1; TRBD1 might be the D (6 bases). The germline V and J ends were trimmed by 6 bases and 6 bases, with 12 bases remaining between them. The CDR3 runs to 13 residues. CDR1 and CDR2 from the germline V gene are ENHRY and SYGVKD. The CDR3 DNA follows: TGTGCCATCAGAACAGGGCTCAGCAATGAGCAGTTCTTC. This codes for CAIRTGLSNEQFF.

The chain employs TRBV6-5 and TRBJ1-1; D uncertain. Germline V lookup: CDR1 MNHEY, CDR2 SVGAGI. Trimming cost V 10 bases and J 2 bases, with 8 bases left between them. CDR3 length equals 11 residues. CDR3 DNA: TGTGCCACCCAGATTAACACTGAAGCTTTCTTT. It codes for CATQINTEAFF.

The chain links TRBV28 to TRBJ2-1, with D perhaps matching TRBD2 (6 bases). Deletions cut 8 bases from V and 5 bases from J, with 22 bases between. The CDR3 runs 16 residues. CDR1 MDHEN and CDR2 SYDVKM come from the germline V gene. The CDR3 sequence is CASGSYSGGRHNEQFF. The CDR3 DNA is TGTGCCAGCGGATCGTACTCCGGGGGACGACACAATGAGCAGTTCTTC. The full variable domain, rest sourced from reference TRBV28 and TRBJ2-1, is DVKVTQSSRYLVKRTGEKVFLECVQDMDHENMFWYRQDPGLGLRLIYFSYDVKMKEKGDIPEGYSVSREKKERFSLILESASTNQTSMYLCASGSYSGGRHNEQFFGPGTRLTVL.

The chain has TRBV7-2 and TRBJ2-1; TRBD2 matches 8 bases. Germline CDR1 and CDR2: SGHTA and FQGNSA. This CDR3 has 15 residues. J was trimmed by 7 bases and V by 5 bases; bases with no gene match: 10. The CDR3, as DNA: TGTGCCAGCAGCCCTACTAGCGGCAGAGTAAATGAGCAGTTCTTC. Translating gives CASSPTSGRVNEQFF. Combining the CDR3 with reference TRBV7-2 and TRBJ2-1 gives the whole variable domain GAGVSQSPSNKVTEKGKDVELRCDPISGHTALYWYRQSLGQGLEFLIYFQGNSAPDKSGLPSDRFSAERTGGSVSTLTIQRTQQEDSAVYLCASSPTSGRVNEQFFGPGTRLTVL.

This chain joins TRBV28 and TRBJ2-3; 8 bases are shared with TRBD1. The germline gives CDR1 MDHEN, CDR2 SYDVKM. This CDR3 has 12 residues. The V and J ends lost 7 bases and 4 bases, in that order; junction bases with no gene match: 1. CDR3 in amino acids: CASTRGPDTQYF. CDR3 nucleotide sequence: TGTGCCAGCACCAGGGGGCCAGATACGCAGTATTTT.

The chain recombines TRBV10-3 with TRBJ2-5; 11 bases align to TRBD2. The J call may not be correct, given that the DNA end is closer to TRBJ2-7. The CDR3 spans 15 residues. Germline V gene lookup returns CDR1 ENHRY and CDR2 SYGVKD. The CDR3 reads CAISRSGGAKNEQYF. CDR3 nucleotide sequence: TGTGCCATCAGCCGTAGCGGGGGGGCCAAGAACGAGCAGTACTTC.